This T cell receptor (beta chain) comes out of a study of identical twins (dated by TCRdb to 2015 to 2016). In the study overall: TCR alpha and beta repertoires from monozygotic twins, unrelated adults of various ages and cord blood were deep-sequenced to test whether fetal clonotypes persist. To rule out contamination, replicate twin experiments were performed at different times with different library preparation protocols. Study-wide conclusions, independent of this receptor: Abundant cord blood beta clonotypes had fewer insertions, young adult naive repertoires showed a similar but weaker trend, and memory repertoires showed no such trend. Invariant T cells such as MAIT and iNKT could partly confound zero-insertion analyses, although diverse VJ usage argued against such confounding for most clonotypes. Because the same donors could not be followed over many years, the conclusions relied on cross-sectional statistical analysis. In beta out-of-frame sequences, excess twin sharing was weaker, because having fewer shared sequences lowered the signal-to-noise ratio. Recombination models systematically underestimated out-of-frame TCR alpha sharing in monozygotic twins but agreed with sharing between unrelated individuals. Out-of-frame TCR alpha sequences shared between twins showed an excess of low generation-probability sequences compared with coincidental sharing between unrelated individuals.

CDR1 and CDR2, looked up from the germline V gene, are SGHNT and YENEEA. V is clipped by 4 bases and J by 7 bases, and the sequence between their germline boundaries is 7 bases long. The CDR3 measures 11 amino acids from cysteine to phenylalanine. Only CDR3 DNA is held: 33 bases, read in frame from base 1. Every donor was a healthy Caucasian. Three pairs of female monozygotic twins, all aged about 18 to 29 years, were included in the twin cohort. RNA for TCR libraries was isolated from peripheral blood mononuclear cells. Library generation was performed with 5' RACE. Instrument used: Illumina HiSeq 2000. A universal primer binding site was introduced by template switching, and a unique molecular identifier was present in the final cDNA, enabling accurate counting of TCR cDNA molecules. Specific primers in the conserved constant-segment region were used to synthesize first-strand cDNA for TCR alpha and beta chains. To control for contamination, every cDNA library was double barcoded, receiving both a SMART-Mk sample barcode and Illumina barcodes. TruSeq adapter sequences along with Illumina sample barcodes were introduced in two successive PCR steps. The Illumina HiSeq platform was used with custom primers to sequence TCR alpha and beta cDNA libraries. On the authors' methods: Raw reads were processed with MiGEC to extract unique molecular identifiers, and MiXCR was used to determine CDR3 positions. Recombination models were inferred per individual with the repgenHMM and IGoR tools using an EM algorithm. The analysis of shared clonotypes was done with the tcR package in R, with sharing normalized by the product of cloneset sizes. To study raw recombination free of thymic and clonal selection effects, out-of-frame nonproductive sequences were analyzed. TCRdb ran its own pipeline on the public reads, namely fastp trimming at Q25 and MiXCR clone calling, and kept in-frame beta chains. Each CDR3 protein gets just one entry, which takes the most common genes and DNA from the rows behind it. The V and J calls and clone size are TCRdb's, not the authors'. The sample records roughly 720,000 distinct CDR3 sequences, about 20% of which are singletons. Less than 15% of the sample belongs to the ten largest clones.

To note about this clonotype: There is no known antigen for this receptor. The record has no base qualities; no much larger clone is one base away.

The same sample was also studied in work on T cells expressing NK-cell markers. The second publication reports: TCR beta-chain repertoires were profiled in sorted CD3+CD56+NKG2C+, CD3+CD56+NKG2C- and CD3+CD56-NKG2C+ T-cell subsets from about 8 donors. Among the eight sequenced donors, only one was HCMV-seronegative, while the other seven were HCMV-seropositive. To restrict sorting to alphabetaTCR-expressing T cells, an anti-gammadeltaTCR antibody was added in several experiments. In several donors, the dominant CD3+CD56+NKG2C+ clonotypes were among the top 10 CD8+ clonotypes and accounted for about 1.0-7.5% of CD8+ T cells. Those dominant clonotypes were again the most abundant among CD3+CD56-NKG2C+ cells in several donors, at about 28.3-60.1%. Whether the expanded NKG2C-expressing T cell clones were specific for HCMV antigens remained unclear. The eight sequenced donors were randomly selected healthy volunteers, three men and five women. HCMV-specific IgG was detected in serum with a commercial ELISA kit to determine HCMV serostatus. For a handful of donors, bulk peripheral blood T-cell repertoires were also sequenced from unsorted PBMC. Reads were demultiplexed and grouped by UMI with MIGEC, and clonotypes were assembled and quantified with MiTCR. To remove erroneous sequences, TCR cDNA sequences were retained only when supported by two or more reads. The tcR package was used for downstream repertoire analysis, and clonotypes were matched across fractions by CDR3 nucleotide sequence plus V segment. VDJmatch was used to annotate antigen specificity against VDJdb, with one amino acid substitution in CDR3 permitted.

The sample taken for sequencing was PBMCs. The sequence joins TRBV11-3 to TRBJ1-1; the D gene assignment is ambiguous. The receptor was derived from a woman aged 18-35 years in good health. CDR3 reads: CASSSLFEAFF. The nucleotides are TGTGCCAGCAGCTCCCTTTTTGAAGCTTTCTTT. Full variable domain (CDR3 extended with the reference TRBV11-3 and TRBJ1-1 proteins): EAGVVQSPRYKIIEKKQPVAFWCNPISGHNTLYWYLQNLGQGPELLIRYENEEAVDDSQLPKDRFSAERLKGVDSTLKIQPAELGDSAVYLCASSSLFEAFFGQGTRLTVV.